Sequencing of this T cell receptor beta chain was carried out in a study of blood T cell repertoires in COVID-19. At the level of the study: COVID-19 samples, acute and convalescent, were from the United States, Italy and Spain. From T cells, B-cell-depleted T cells, or PBMCs came the material, which was cDNA or gDNA.

This clone was observed a handful of times. Source study methods: Estimation of nucleated cell counts was performed using reference gene primer amplification. Libraries were prepared by immunoSEQ multiplex PCR; TCRdb keeps only in-frame clonotypes and omits some of them. V and J calls and clone size are those listed in that table; D and trimming were worked out from the DNA. The sample lists 75,000 to 90,000 clones, 90% to 95% occurring once. The CDR3 is made up of 13 amino acids. The V gene lost 3 bases and the J gene lost 5 bases, with 8 bases spanning the gap. Looked up from germline, CDR1 is ENHRY and CDR2 is SYGVKD.

The sequenced sample consisted of peripheral blood. The rearrangement joins TRBV10-3 to TRBJ1-5; D is ambiguous. This receptor was taken from a woman aged 50 to 60 in a cohort sampled during active COVID-19. CDR3 bases: TGTGCCATCAGTGATTTCGGAGATCAGCCCCAGCATTTT. It codes for CAISDFGDQPQHF.